This entry lists 5 T cell receptor beta chains sequenced from one sample in a study of blood T cell repertoires in COVID-19. Produced via immunoSEQ multiplex PCR; TCRdb's table is partial and in-frame only. The data show over 70,000 clones, roughly 76% seen once. The specimen was peripheral blood. The receptors derive from a man between 65 and 85 years old with active or convalescent COVID-19.

The chain joins TRBV7-9 to TRBJ1-6; no clear D gene. Germline CDR1 reads SEHNR; CDR2 reads FQNEAQ (reference sequence). The CDR3 loop spans 13 amino acids. Trimming took off 5 bases at V and 7 bases at J, with 9 bases between the two ends. CDR3 protein: CASSLDLNSPLHF. The DNA for the CDR3 is TGTGCCAGCAGCCTCGACTTGAATTCACCCCTCCACTTT. Supplemented by reference TRBV7-9 and TRBJ1-6, the full variable domain reads DTGVSQNPRHKITKRGQNVTFRCDPISEHNRLYWYRQTLGQGPEFLTYFQNEAQLEKSRLLSDRFSAERPKGSFSTLEIQRTEQGDSAMYLCASSLDLNSPLHFGNGTRLTVT.

This clone was recorded a few times. The chain has TRBV3-1 (or the pseudogene TRBV3-2) and TRBJ1-2, with D tentatively TRBD1 (6 bases). Germline loops: CDR1 LGHDT, CDR2 YNNKEL (reference sequence). This CDR3 has 14 residues. V shed 6 bases and J shed 0 bases, with 11 bases lying between them. The CDR3 nucleotides are TGTGCCAGCAGTGTTCAGGGGTCTAACTATGGCTACACCTTC. Encoded protein: CASSVQGSNYGYTF.

J is TRBJ1-2 and V is TRBV10-3, with TRBD1 matching 10 bases. The germline V gene encodes CDR1 ENHRY and CDR2 SYGVKD. V dropped 4 bases and J dropped 3; count of bases not matched to a gene: 5. This CDR3 is built from 15 residues. This CDR3 is CAISAPGQGYYGYTF. Written as DNA, the CDR3 is TGTGCCATCAGTGCCCCGGGACAGGGGTACTATGGCTACACCTTC.

This chain connects TRBV6-6 to TRBJ1-5; 7 bases agree with TRBD1. CDR3 size: 16 residues. Germline V CDR1 and CDR2: MNHNY, SVGAGI (reference sequence). V gave up 6 bases and J gave up 1 base; unmatched junction bases: 9. The CDR3 nucleotides read TGTGCCAGCAGCGGACCGGCGGGACAGAGCAATCAGCCCCAGCATTTT. Residues: CASSGPAGQSNQPQHF.

The chain uses TRBV7-9 and TRBJ1-4; D may be TRBD1 (6 bases). The CDR3 runs to 14 residues. Trimming pared 3 bases from V and 4 bases from J, leaving 9 bases between. Germline V gene lookup returns CDR1 SEHNR and CDR2 FQNEAQ (reference sequence). This CDR3 reads CASSLRQVNEKLFF. The CDR3 region has the DNA TGTGCCAGCAGCTTGCGACAGGTTAATGAAAAACTGTTTTTT.